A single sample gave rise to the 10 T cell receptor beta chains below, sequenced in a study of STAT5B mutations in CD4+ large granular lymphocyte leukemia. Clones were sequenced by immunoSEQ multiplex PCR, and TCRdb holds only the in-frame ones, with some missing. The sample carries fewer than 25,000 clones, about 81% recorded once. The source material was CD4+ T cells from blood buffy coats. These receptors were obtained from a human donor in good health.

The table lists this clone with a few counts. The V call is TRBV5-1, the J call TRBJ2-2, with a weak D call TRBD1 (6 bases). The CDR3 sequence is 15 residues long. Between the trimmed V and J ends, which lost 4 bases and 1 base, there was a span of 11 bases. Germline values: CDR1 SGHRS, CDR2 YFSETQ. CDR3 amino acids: CASSTGQRNTGELFF. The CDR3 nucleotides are TGCGCCAGCAGCACTGGACAGAGGAACACCGGGGAGCTGTTTTTT.

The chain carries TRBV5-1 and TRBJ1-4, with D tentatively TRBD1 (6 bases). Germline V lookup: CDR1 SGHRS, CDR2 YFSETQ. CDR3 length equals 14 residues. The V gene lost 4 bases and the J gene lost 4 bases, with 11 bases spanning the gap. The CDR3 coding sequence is TGCGCCAGCAGCGGGTCAGGGGATAATGAAAAACTGTTTTTT. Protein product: CASSGSGDNEKLFF.

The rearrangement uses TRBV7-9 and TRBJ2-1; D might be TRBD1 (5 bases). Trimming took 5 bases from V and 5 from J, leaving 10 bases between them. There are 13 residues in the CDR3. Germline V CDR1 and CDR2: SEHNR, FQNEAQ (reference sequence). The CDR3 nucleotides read TGTGCCAGCAGCGAACTCAGGGACAATGAGCAGTTCTTC. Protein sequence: CASSELRDNEQFF.

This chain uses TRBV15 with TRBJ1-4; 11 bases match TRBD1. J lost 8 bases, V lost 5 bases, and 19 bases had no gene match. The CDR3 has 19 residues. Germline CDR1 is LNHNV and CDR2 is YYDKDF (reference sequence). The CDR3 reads CATSGQTGTGGRRGEKLFF. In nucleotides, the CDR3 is TGTGCCACCAGCGGACAAACCGGGACAGGGGGTAGGAGGGGCGAAAAACTGTTTTTT.

CDR3 sequence: CASRDLDGGSTEAFF. CDR3 sequence (DNA): TGTGCCAGCAGGGACTTAGATGGAGGGTCCACTGAAGCTTTCTTT. V is TRBV6-5 and J is TRBJ1-1; the D is unclear. In germline, CDR1 is MNHEY, CDR2 SVGAGI. CDR3 size: 15 residues. The V end lost 6 bases, the J end lost 4 bases, and 18 bases lay between the germline ends.

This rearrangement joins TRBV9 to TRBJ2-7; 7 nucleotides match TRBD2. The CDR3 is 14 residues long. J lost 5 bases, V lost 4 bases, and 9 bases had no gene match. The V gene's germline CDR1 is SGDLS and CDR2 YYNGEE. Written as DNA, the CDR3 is TGTGCCAGCAGCCCCCGGGGAGCGGGAAACGAGCAGTACTTC. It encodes CASSPRGAGNEQYF.

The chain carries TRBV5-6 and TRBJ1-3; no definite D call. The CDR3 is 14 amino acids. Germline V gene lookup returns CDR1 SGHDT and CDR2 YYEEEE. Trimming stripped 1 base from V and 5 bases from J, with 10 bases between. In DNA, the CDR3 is TGTGCCAGCAGCTTGCGTGGGCAGAGAAACACCATATATTTT. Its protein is CASSLRGQRNTIYF. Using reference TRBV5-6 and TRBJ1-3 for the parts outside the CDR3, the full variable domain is DAGVTQSPTHLIKTRGQQVTLRCSPKSGHDTVSWYQQALGQGPQFIFQYYEEEERQRGNFPDRFSGHQFPNYSSELNVNALLLGDSALYLCASSLRGQRNTIYFGEGSWLTVV.

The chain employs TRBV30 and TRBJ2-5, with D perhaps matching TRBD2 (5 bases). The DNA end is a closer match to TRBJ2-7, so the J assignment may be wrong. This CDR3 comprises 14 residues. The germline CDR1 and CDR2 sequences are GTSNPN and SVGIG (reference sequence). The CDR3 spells CAWRRGVLAYEQYF. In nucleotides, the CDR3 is TGTGCCTGGAGACGGGGTGTACTAGCCTACGAGCAGTACTTC.

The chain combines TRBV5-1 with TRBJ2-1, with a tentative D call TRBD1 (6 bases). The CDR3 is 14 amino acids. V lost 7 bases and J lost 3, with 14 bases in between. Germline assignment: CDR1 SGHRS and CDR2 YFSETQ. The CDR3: CASYQGTNYNEQFF. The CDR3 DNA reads TGCGCCAGCTACCAGGGGACGAACTACAATGAGCAGTTCTTC.

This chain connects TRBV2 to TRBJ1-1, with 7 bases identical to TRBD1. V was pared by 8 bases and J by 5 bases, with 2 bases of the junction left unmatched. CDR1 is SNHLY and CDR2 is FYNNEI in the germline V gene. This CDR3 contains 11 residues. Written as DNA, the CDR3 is TGTGCCAGCTCGACAGGGACTGAAGCTTTCTTT. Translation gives CASSTGTEAFF.